The clone carrying this T cell receptor (beta chain) was found a few times. The antigen is undetermined. Nominally healthy donors provided the samples, though records likely missed some immune exposures. This record comes from a study of cytomegalovirus exposure and HLA in healthy donors. Points from the study as a whole: There were a few CMV-associated chains whose specificity for CMV antigens was confirmed in vitro. Altogether, 170 or so TCR beta chains were recorded as cytomegalovirus-associated.

This PCR relied on a set of 60 Vbeta primers and 13 Jbeta primers. Data came from immunoSEQ multiplex PCR; TCRdb stores just in-frame clones and leaves some out. Among approximately 130,000 clones listed, about three quarters were seen once. This sequence originates from a man aged 25-45 years in good health and CMV-seronegative. The material sequenced was PBMCs.

DNA for the CDR3: TGCGCCAGCAGCTTGGAAAGGGGGCTGGAGACTGAAGCTTTCTTT. Protein product: CASSLERGLETEAFF. V usage is TRBV5-1 and J usage is TRBJ1-1, with 7 bases fitting TRBD1. CDR1 is SGHRS and CDR2 is YFSETQ in the germline V gene. Unmatched junction bases numbered 7, after V lost 0 bases and J lost 5 bases. The CDR3 has 15 amino acids.